This TCR beta chain was documented in a study of cytomegalovirus exposure and HLA in healthy donors. Overall study findings and caveats: Later analysis found that TCR beta chains associated with HLA were more clonally expanded than other, equally common chains.

Trimming shortened V by 4 bases and J by 0 bases, and 13 bases separated the two germline ends. Looked up from germline, CDR1 is KGHSH and CDR2 is LQKENI. The CDR3 loop spans 17 amino acids. This clone came up a few times. Its cognate antigen is unknown. The PCR had 60 Vbeta and 13 Jbeta primers. Sequencing used immunoSEQ multiplex PCR; TCRdb keeps in-frame clones, though not all of them. Of a few hundred thousand clones listed, about four fifths were seen once; the top ten hold about 0.3%. This TCR came from a girl aged 2-10 years in good health and CMV-seronegative. Sequencing was performed on PBMCs. The chain has TRBV18 and TRBJ2-6; D not resolved. The CDR3 sequence is CASSLQPPGSGANVLTF. In nucleotides, the CDR3 is TGTGCCAGCTCACTTCAACCCCCGGGCTCTGGGGCCAACGTCCTGACTTTC.